Listed here are 9 T cell receptor beta chains from one sample, sequenced in a study of CD8 T cells in ankylosing spondylitis (dated by TCRdb to about 2017). The library was obtained by 5' RACE. Data came from an Illumina MiSeq. Using fastp trimming at Q25 and MiXCR clonotype assembly, TCRdb reanalyzed the public sequencing data and kept in-frame beta chains. Identical CDR3 protein sequences are pooled into one entry, listed with their most common genes and DNA. This sample has some 30,000 distinct CDR3 sequences in its table, and 14% of those were observed once. The ten top clones hold 35% to 45% of the sample. Sequencing was done on a sample of blood. These receptors originate from a male donor with ankylosing spondylitis or in good health (not recorded which).

The chain carries TRBV28 and TRBJ2-3; D tentatively reads TRBD1 or TRBD2 (5 bases each). Trimming took off 5 bases at V and 5 bases at J, with 23 bases between the two ends. Germline lookup yields CDR1 MDHEN and CDR2 SYDVKM. CDR3 size: 17 residues. The CDR3 DNA reads as TGTGCCAGCAGTCCCAGAGCCCTCCGGGACCTGGGAGATACGCAGTATTTT. Its protein is CASSPRALRDLGDTQYF.

This clonotype was counted a few times. This chain uses TRBV6-1 with TRBJ1-1; 7 nucleotides line up with TRBD1. The J segment lost 1 base and the V segment lost 7 bases, leaving 9 bases of the junction unmatched. Germline CDR1 is MNHNS and CDR2 is SASEGT. This CDR3 is 15 amino acids long. The CDR3 DNA reads TGTGCCAGCACATACGGGGACAGCACGAACACTGAAGCTTTCTTT. Translating it yields CASTYGDSTNTEAFF.

This clonotype was picked up a small number of times. V usage is TRBV19 and J usage is TRBJ1-5; 9 bases are shared with TRBD1. The trim removed 6 bases at V and 7 bases at J, leaving 4 bases unmatched. CDR1 LNHDA and CDR2 SQIVND come from the germline V gene (reference sequence). The CDR3 has 13 residues. The CDR3 is CASSADRGQPQHF. The DNA for the CDR3 is TGTGCCAGTAGCGCGGACAGGGGCCAGCCCCAGCATTTT.

This clonotype has just a few counts. The chain carries TRBV11-1 and TRBJ2-3; the match to TRBD2 covers 7 bases. The CDR3 has 12 residues. Looked up from germline, CDR1 is SGHAT and CDR2 is FQDESV (reference sequence). J was trimmed by 6 bases and V by 5 bases; bases with no gene match: 2. The CDR3 DNA follows: TGTGCCAGCAGCATACTAGCGGATACGCAGTATTTT. It specifies CASSILADTQYF.

The chain couples TRBV29-1 to TRBJ1-4, with 8 positions matching TRBD1. The CDR3 is 14 amino acids. Germline trimming cut 3 bases from V and 7 bases from J; bases unmatched to any gene: 7. Germline lookup yields CDR1 SQVTM and CDR2 ANQGSEA. CDR3 protein: CSVETGTGGEKLFF. CDR3 DNA: TGCAGCGTTGAGACCGGGACAGGAGGTGAAAAACTGTTTTTT.

The chain couples TRBV2 to TRBJ1-1, with D unresolved. V was shortened by 3 bases and J by 3 bases, with 14 bases between the two germline ends. This CDR3 is 15 amino acids long. Looked up from germline, CDR1 is SNHLY and CDR2 is FYNNEI. The CDR3 loop is CASSEHLNLHTEAFF. CDR3 DNA sequence: TGTGCCAGCAGTGAGCACCTGAATCTTCACACTGAAGCTTTCTTT.

This clonotype was observed a few times. The chain couples TRBV4-3 to TRBJ2-2, with 7 bases aligning to TRBD1. CDR3 length: 16 amino acids. Germline V gives CDR1 LGHNA, CDR2 YSLEER. J was trimmed by 9 bases and V by 1 base; bases with no gene match: 11. As DNA, the CDR3 is TGCGCCAGCAGCCAAGCTCCCAGGGACAGCCACTGGGAGCTGTTTTTT. Protein: CASSQAPRDSHWELFF.

The chain couples TRBV29-1 to TRBJ2-2; D gene uncertain. V was shortened by 3 bases and J by 4 bases, with 12 bases between the two germline ends. Germline CDR1 reads SQVTM; CDR2 reads ANQGSEA. The CDR3 spans 14 residues. The CDR3 region has the DNA TGCAGCGTTGAGGGTCAAACGGGCACCGGGGAGCTGTTTTTT. Its protein product is CSVEGQTGTGELFF.

This clonotype came up once. For the CDR3, the DNA is TGTGCCAGCAGCCGAATACAGGGGGCTGCCATATATTTT. As protein: CASSRIQGAAIYF. V gene TRBV3-1 combines with J gene TRBJ1-3; 9 positions match TRBD1. V lost 4 bases, J lost 11 bases, and 6 bases stayed unmatched. Germline lookup yields CDR1 LGHDT and CDR2 YNNKEL (reference sequence). The CDR3 loop spans 13 amino acids.